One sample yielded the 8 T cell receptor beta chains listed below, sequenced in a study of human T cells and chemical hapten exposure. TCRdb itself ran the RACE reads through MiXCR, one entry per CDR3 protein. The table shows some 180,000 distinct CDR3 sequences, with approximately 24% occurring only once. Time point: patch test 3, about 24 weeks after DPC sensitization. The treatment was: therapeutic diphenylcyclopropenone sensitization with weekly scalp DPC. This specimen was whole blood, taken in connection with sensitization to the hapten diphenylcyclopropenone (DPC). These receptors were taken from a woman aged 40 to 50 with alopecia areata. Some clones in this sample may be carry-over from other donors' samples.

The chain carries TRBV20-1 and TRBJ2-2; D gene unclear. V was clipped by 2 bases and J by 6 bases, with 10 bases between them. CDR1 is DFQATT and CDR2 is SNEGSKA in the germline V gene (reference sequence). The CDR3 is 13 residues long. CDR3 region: CSARFSGPGELFF. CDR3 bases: TGCAGTGCTAGATTCTCGGGCCCCGGGGAGCTGTTTTTT.

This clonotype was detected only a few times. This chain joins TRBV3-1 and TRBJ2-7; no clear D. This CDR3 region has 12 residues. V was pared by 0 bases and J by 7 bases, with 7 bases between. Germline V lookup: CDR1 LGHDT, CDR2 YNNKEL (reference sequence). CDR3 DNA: TGTGCCAGCAGCCAAGATATGGGGGAGCAGTACTTC. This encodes CASSQDMGEQYF.

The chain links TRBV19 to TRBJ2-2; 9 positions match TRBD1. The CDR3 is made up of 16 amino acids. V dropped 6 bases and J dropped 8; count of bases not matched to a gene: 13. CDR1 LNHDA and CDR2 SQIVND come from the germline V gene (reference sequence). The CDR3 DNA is TGTGCCAGTAGCCGCTGGGGACAGGGAGGAGTAGGGGAGCTGTTTTTT. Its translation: CASSRWGQGGVGELFF.

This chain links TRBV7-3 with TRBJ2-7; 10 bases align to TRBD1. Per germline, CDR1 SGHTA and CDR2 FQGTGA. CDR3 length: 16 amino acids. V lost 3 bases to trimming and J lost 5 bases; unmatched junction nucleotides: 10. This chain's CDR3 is CASSLHTGTGVDEQYF. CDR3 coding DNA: TGTGCCAGCAGCTTGCACACCGGGACAGGGGTAGACGAGCAGTACTTC.

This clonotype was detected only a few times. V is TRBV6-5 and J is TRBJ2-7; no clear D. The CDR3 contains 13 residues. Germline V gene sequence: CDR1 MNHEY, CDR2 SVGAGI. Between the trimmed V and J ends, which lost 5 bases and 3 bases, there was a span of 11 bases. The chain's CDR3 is CASSQRAYYEQYF. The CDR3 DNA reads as TGTGCCAGCAGTCAACGGGCCTACTACGAGCAGTACTTC.

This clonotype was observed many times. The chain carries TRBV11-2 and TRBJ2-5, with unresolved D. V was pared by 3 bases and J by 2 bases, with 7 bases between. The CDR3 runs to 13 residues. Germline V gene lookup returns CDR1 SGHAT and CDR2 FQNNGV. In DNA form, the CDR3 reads TGTGCCAGCAGCTTTATGGGGCAAGAGACCCAGTACTTC. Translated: CASSFMGQETQYF.

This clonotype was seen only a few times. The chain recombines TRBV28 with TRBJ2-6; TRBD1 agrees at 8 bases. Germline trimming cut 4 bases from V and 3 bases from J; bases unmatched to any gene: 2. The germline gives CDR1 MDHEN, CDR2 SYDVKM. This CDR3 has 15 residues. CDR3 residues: CASSSGGNGANVLTF. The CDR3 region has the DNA TGTGCCAGCAGTTCAGGGGGCAATGGGGCCAACGTCCTGACTTTC.

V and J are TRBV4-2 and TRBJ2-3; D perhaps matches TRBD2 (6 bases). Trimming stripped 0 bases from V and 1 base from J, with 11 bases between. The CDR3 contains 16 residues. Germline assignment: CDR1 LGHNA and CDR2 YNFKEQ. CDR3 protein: CASSQEAGRGTDTQYF. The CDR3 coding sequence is TGTGCCAGCAGCCAAGAGGCGGGGCGGGGCACAGATACGCAGTATTTT.